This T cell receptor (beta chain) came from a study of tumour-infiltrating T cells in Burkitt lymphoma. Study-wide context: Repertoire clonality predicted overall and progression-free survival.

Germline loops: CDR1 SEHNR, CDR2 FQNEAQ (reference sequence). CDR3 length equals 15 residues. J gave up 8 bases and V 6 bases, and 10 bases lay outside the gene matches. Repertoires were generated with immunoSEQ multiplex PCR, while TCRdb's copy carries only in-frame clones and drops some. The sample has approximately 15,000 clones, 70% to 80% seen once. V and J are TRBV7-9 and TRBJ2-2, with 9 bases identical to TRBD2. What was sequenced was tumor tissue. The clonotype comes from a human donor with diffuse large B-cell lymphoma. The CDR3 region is CASSEGLAAEGELFF. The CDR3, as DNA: TGTGCCAGCAGTGAGGGACTAGCCGCTGAAGGGGAGCTGTTTTTT.